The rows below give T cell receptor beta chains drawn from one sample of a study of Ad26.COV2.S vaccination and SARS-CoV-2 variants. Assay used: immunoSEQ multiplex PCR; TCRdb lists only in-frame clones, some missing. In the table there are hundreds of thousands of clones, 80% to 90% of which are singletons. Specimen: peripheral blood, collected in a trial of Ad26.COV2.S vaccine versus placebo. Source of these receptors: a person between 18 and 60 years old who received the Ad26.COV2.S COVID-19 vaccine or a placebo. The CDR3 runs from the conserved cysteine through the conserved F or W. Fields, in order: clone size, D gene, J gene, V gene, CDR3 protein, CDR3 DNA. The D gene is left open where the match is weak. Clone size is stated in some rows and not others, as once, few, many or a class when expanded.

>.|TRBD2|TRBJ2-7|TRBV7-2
CASSSSGGAYEQYF
TGTGCCAGCAGCTCTAGCGGGGGGGCCTACGAGCAGTACTTC
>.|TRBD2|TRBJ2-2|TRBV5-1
CASRGGGFTGELFF
TGCGCCAGCCGGGGCGGGGGATTCACCGGGGAGCTGTTTTTT
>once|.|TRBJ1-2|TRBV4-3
CASSQDGEPSYGYTF
TGCGCCAGCAGCCAAGATGGGGAACCTAGCTATGGCTACACCTTC
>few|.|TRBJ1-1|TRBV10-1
CASSESRQRNTEAFF
TGCGCCAGCAGTGAGTCGAGACAGAGAAACACTGAAGCTTTCTTT
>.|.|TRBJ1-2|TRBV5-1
CASSLGLASNYGYTF
TGCGCCAGCAGCTTGGGATTGGCATCTAACTATGGCTACACCTTC
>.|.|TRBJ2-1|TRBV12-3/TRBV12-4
CASSLVSNEQFF
TGTGCCAGCAGTTTAGTGTCTAATGAGCAGTTCTTC
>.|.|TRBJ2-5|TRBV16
CASRHTGVETQYF
TGTGCCAGCAGGCACACAGGTGTAGAGACCCAGTACTTC
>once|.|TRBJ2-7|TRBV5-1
CASRVEGADSYEQYF
TGCGCCAGCAGGGTGGAGGGGGCGGACTCCTACGAGCAGTACTTC
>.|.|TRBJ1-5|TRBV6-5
CASSLIRGADQPQHF
TGTGCCAGCAGTCTCATTAGGGGCGCGGATCAGCCCCAGCATTTT
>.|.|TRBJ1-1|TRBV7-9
CASSLARAATFAEAFF
TGTGCCAGCAGCTTAGCGCGGGCAGCCACTTTCGCTGAAGCTTTCTTT
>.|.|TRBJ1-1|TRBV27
CASSLFWGSEAFF
TGTGCCAGCAGTTTATTTTGGGGAAGTGAAGCTTTCTTT
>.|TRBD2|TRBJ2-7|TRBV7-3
CASSLTRTSRYEQYF
TGTGCCAGCAGCTTAACGAGGACTAGCAGATACGAGCAGTACTTC
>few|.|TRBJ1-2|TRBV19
CASSILGVYGYTF
TGTGCCAGTAGTATATTGGGGGTCTATGGCTACACCTTC
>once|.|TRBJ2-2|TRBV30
CAWRPNTGELFF
TGTGCCTGGAGGCCTAACACCGGGGAGCTGTTTTTT
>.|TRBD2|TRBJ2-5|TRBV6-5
CASSYTSGGPETQYF
TGTGCCAGCAGTTACACTAGCGGGGGGCCAGAGACCCAGTACTTC
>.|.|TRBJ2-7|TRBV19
CASGSGVSYEQYF
TGTGCCAGTGGTTCGGGCGTGTCCTACGAGCAGTACTTC
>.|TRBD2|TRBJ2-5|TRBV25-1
CASSVSGSETQYF
TGTGCCAGCAGTGTTAGCGGGAGCGAGACCCAGTACTTC
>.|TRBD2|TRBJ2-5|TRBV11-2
CASSLVGGGNQETQYF
TGTGCCAGCAGCTTAGTTGGGGGGGGTAACCAAGAGACCCAGTACTTC
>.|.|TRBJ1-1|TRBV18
CASSQSLISMNTEAFF
TGTGCCAGCTCACAAAGCCTTATATCGATGAACACTGAAGCTTTCTTT
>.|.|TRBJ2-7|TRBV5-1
CASSLGTSYVTEQYF
TGCGCCAGCAGCTTGGGCACATCGTACGTTACCGAGCAGTACTTC
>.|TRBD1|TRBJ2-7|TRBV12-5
CASGIQGIHEQYF
TGTGCTAGTGGTATACAGGGGATCCACGAGCAGTACTTC
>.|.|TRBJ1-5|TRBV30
CAWSVGGGNQPQHF
TGTGCCTGGAGTGTAGGGGGGGGCAATCAGCCCCAGCATTTT
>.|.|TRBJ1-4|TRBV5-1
CASSFRPTNEKLFF
TGCGCCAGCAGCTTCCGGCCGACAAATGAAAAACTGTTTTTT
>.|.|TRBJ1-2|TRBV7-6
CASSPDKNYGYTF
TGTGCCAGCAGCCCGGACAAGAACTATGGCTACACCTTC
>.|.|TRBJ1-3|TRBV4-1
CASSQGSGNTIYF
TGCGCCAGCAGCCAAGGATCAGGAAACACCATATATTTT
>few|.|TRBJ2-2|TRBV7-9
CASSLRNTGELFF
TGTGCCAGCAGCTTACGAAACACCGGGGAGCTGTTTTTT
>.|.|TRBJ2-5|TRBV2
CASSRGRGQETQYF
TGTGCCAGCAGTAGGGGGCGGGGCCAAGAGACCCAGTACTTC
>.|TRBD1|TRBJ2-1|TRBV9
CASSVVSTGEVEQFF
TGTGCCAGCAGCGTAGTTTCGACAGGGGAGGTGGAGCAGTTCTTC
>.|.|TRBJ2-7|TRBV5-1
CASSVTQETSYEQYF
TGCGCCAGCAGCGTAACCCAGGAAACGTCCTACGAGCAGTACTTC
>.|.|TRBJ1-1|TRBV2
CASSERGRGTEAFF
TGTGCCAGCAGTGAACGGGGGCGCGGAACTGAAGCTTTCTTT
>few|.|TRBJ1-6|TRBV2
CASCRSSYNSPLHF
TGTGCCAGCTGCAGGAGCTCCTATAATTCACCCCTCCACTTT
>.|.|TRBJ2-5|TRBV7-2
CASSARSRVLQETQYF
TGTGCCAGCAGCGCACGAAGTCGGGTGTTGCAAGAGACCCAGTACTTC
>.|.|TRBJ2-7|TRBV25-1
CASTPNELGEQYF
TGTGCCAGCACCCCGAACGAGCTGGGGGAGCAGTACTTC
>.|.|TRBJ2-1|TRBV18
CASSPNLLGYNEQFF
TGTGCCAGCTCACCAAATCTACTCGGCTACAATGAGCAGTTCTTC
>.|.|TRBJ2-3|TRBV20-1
CSARLGDTQYF
TGCAGTGCTCGACTAGGAGATACGCAGTATTTT
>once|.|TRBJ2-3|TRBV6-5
CASRYTLADTQYF
TGTGCCAGCAGGTATACACTGGCAGATACGCAGTATTTT
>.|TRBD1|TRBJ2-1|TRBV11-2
CASSLNESGTGGYEQFF
TGTGCCAGCAGCCTAAACGAATCCGGGACAGGGGGCTATGAGCAGTTCTTC
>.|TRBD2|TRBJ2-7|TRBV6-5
CASSPWLAGVYEQYF
TGTGCCAGCAGCCCCTGGCTAGCGGGAGTCTACGAGCAGTACTTC
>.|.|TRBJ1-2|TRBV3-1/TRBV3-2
CASTYGGYGYTF
TGTGCCAGCACTTACGGGGGCTATGGCTACACCTTC
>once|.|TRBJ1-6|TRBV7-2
CASSFRQVYNSPLHF
TGTGCCAGCAGCTTTCGACAGGTCTATAATTCACCCCTCCACTTT
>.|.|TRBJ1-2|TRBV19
CASSIVYVNYGYTF
TGTGCCAGTAGTATAGTTTACGTCAACTATGGCTACACCTTC
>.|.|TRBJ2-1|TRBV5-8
CASSLEKGLVYNEQFF
TGTGCCAGCAGCTTGGAAAAGGGGCTGGTCTACAATGAGCAGTTCTTC
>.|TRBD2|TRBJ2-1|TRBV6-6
CASSNSGRANEQFF
TGTGCCAGCAGCAATAGCGGGAGGGCCAATGAGCAGTTCTTC
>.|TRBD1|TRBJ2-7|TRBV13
CASSLYGGWTGFEQYF
TGTGCCAGCAGCTTATATGGTGGGTGGACAGGGTTCGAGCAGTACTTC
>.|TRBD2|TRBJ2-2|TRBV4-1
CASSQENRGAGGITGELFF
TGCGCCAGCAGCCAAGAAAATAGGGGAGCGGGGGGGATAACCGGGGAGCTGTTTTTT
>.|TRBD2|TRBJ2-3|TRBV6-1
CASSEEAGGSTDTQYF
TGTGCCAGCAGTGAAGAGGCGGGGGGAAGCACAGATACGCAGTATTTT
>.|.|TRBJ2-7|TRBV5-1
CASTEGYEQYF
TGCGCCAGCACGGAGGGGTACGAGCAGTACTTC
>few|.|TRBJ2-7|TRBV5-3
CARSCPSLGEWSYEQYF
TGTGCCAGAAGCTGCCCTTCGCTAGGGGAGTGGTCCTACGAGCAGTACTTC
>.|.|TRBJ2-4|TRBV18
CASSPTHYTRGRENIQYF
TGTGCCAGCTCACCAACCCACTATACCCGCGGACGGGAAAACATTCAGTACTTC
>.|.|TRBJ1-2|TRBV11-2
CASSPTGLPFYGYTF
TGTGCCAGCAGCCCAACGGGGCTACCGTTCTATGGCTACACCTTC
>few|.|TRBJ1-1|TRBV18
CASSPPGTVNTEAFF
TGTGCCAGCTCACCACCTGGGACGGTCAACACTGAAGCTTTCTTT
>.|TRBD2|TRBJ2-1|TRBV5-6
CASSLSGAGGLNEQFF
TGTGCCAGCAGCTTATCTGGAGCGGGAGGTTTGAATGAGCAGTTCTTC
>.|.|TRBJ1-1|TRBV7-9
CASIPPQEGRRTEAFF
TGTGCCAGCATACCACCTCAGGAGGGGCGACGCACTGAAGCTTTCTTT
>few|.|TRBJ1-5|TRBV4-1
CASSLPGENQPQHF
TGCGCCAGCAGCCTTCCAGGGGAAAATCAGCCCCAGCATTTT
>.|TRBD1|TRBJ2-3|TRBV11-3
CASSRQGAGTDTQYF
TGTGCCAGCAGCCGACAGGGGGCCGGCACAGATACGCAGTATTTT
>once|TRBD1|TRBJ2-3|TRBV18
CASSPPWGQGPDTQYF
TGTGCCAGCTCACCACCGTGGGGACAGGGCCCAGATACGCAGTATTTT
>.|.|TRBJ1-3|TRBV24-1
CATSEGGSLSGNTIYF
TGTGCCACCAGTGAGGGAGGATCCCTCTCTGGAAACACCATATATTTT